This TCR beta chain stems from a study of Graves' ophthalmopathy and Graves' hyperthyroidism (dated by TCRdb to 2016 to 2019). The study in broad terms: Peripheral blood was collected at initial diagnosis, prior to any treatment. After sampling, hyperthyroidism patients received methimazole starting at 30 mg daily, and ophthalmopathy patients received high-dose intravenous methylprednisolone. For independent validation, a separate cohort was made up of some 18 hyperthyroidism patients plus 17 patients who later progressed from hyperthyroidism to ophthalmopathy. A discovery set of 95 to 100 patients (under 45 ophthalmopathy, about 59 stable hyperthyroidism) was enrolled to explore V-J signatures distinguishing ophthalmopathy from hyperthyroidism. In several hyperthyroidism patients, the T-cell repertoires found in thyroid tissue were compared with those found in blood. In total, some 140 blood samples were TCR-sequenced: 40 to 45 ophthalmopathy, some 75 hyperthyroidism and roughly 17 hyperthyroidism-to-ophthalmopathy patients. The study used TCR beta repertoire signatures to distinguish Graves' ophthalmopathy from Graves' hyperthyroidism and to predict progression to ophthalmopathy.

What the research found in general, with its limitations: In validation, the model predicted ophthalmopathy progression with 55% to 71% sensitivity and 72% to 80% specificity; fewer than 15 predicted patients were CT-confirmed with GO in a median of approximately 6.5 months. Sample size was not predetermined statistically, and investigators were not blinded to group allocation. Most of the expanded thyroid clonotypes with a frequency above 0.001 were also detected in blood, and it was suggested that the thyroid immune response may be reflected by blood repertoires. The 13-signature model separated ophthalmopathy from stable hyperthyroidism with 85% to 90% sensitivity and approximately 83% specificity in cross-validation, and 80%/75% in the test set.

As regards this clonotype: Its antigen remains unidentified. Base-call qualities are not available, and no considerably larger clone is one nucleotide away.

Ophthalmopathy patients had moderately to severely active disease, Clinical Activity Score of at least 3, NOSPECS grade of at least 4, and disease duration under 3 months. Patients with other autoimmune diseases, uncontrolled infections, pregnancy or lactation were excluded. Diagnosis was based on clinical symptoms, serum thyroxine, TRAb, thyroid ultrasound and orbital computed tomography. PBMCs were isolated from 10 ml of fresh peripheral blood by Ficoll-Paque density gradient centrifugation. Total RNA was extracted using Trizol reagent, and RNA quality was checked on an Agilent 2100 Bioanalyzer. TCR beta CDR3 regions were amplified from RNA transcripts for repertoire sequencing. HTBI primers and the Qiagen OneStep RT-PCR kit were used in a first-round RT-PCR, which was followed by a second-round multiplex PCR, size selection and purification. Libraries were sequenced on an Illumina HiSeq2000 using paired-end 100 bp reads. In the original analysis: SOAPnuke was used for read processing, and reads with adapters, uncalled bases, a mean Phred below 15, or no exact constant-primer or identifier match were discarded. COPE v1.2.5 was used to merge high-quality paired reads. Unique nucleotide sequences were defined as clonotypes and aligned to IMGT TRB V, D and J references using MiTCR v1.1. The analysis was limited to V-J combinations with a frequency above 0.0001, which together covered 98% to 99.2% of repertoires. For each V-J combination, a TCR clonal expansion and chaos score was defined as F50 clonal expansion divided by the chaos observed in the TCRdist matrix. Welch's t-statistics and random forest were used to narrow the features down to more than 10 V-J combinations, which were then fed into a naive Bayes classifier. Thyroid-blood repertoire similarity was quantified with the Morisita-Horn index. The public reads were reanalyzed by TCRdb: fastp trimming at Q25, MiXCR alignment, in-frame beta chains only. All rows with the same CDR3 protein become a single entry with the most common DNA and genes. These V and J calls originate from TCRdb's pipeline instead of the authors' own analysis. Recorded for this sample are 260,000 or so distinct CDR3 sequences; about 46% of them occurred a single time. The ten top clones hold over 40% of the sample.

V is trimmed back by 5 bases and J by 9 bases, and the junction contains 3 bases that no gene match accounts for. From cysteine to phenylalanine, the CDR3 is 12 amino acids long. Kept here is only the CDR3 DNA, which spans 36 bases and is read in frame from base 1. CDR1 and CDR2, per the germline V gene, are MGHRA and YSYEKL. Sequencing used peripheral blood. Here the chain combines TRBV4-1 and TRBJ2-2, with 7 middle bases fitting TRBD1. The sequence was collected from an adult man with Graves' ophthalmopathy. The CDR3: CASSRQGWELFF. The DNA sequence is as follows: TGCGCCAGCAGCAGACAGGGTTGGGAGCTGTTTTTT.